This passage covers 29 T cell receptor beta chains from one sample sequenced in a study of post-analysis software for immune sequencing data. Study results and limitations: In patients, four to six TRBV segments were more frequent than in controls, with TRBV5-6, TRBV5-1 and TRBV20-1 among them.

Antigen specificity for these receptors is unknown. Carried by the TCR beta cDNA libraries were unique molecular identifiers. One entry per CDR3 protein results from TCRdb running MiXCR on the PCR reads. The data show about 820,000 distinct CDR3 sequences, with approximately 50% seen just once and roughly 4.4% held by the top ten. Material: blood. These receptors were collected from a girl between 5 and 17 years old with multiple sclerosis.

This clonotype was counted between two and nine times. The V gene is TRBV5-1, the J gene TRBJ2-5; 7 nucleotides match TRBD1. Germline lookup yields CDR1 SGHRS and CDR2 YFSETQ. The CDR3 length is 15 residues. V trimming: 4 bases; J trimming: 1 base; junction bases outside the gene matches: 7. This CDR3 reads CASSVSTGAQETQYF. Written as DNA, the CDR3 is TGCGCCAGCAGCGTGTCTACAGGGGCCCAAGAGACCCAGTACTTC.

The count of this clonotype is one. The CDR3 coding sequence is TGTGCCAGCAGGAGGCCAGGAGTGGACATTCAGTACTTC. Protein product: CASRRPGVDIQYF. The J gene is TRBJ2-4, the V gene TRBV2; no clear D gene. The CDR3 is 13 residues long. Trimming pared 6 bases from V and 8 bases from J, leaving 14 bases between. CDR1 is SNHLY, CDR2 FYNNEI, per germline.

This clonotype was detected a few times. The chain has TRBV5-1 and TRBJ1-2; 7 positions match TRBD1. The CDR3 totals 13 residues. Trimming removed 4 bases from V and 7 bases from J; junction bases left unmatched: 7. Germline lookup yields CDR1 SGHRS and CDR2 YFSETQ. CDR3 nucleotides: TGCGCCAGCAGCCCCGGGGACAGACTTGGCTACACCTTC. Its translation: CASSPGDRLGYTF.

The chain links TRBV7-8 to TRBJ2-4; no reliable D call. In germline, CDR1 is SGHVS, CDR2 FQNEAQ. This CDR3 is 12 amino acids long. V lost 1 base, J lost 8 bases, and 6 bases lay in between. The CDR3 loop reads CASSLGSDIQYF. DNA of the CDR3: TGTGCCAGCAGCTTAGGGTCAGACATTCAGTACTTC.

The chain combines TRBV2 with TRBJ2-1, with D tentatively TRBD2 (5 bases). The CDR3 covers 16 residues. Trimming left V 6 bases short and J 1 base short, with 16 bases between. Germline CDR1 is SNHLY and CDR2 is FYNNEI. CDR3 sequence (DNA): TGTGCCAGCAGGCGATTAGCGAGCCTTTCCTACAATGAGCAGTTCTTC. Residues: CASRRLASLSYNEQFF.

The J gene is TRBJ2-1, the V gene TRBV5-1; D may be TRBD1 or TRBD2 (5 bases each). V was trimmed by 3 bases and J by 9 bases, leaving 16 bases between them. This CDR3 spans 14 amino acids. Germline values: CDR1 SGHRS, CDR2 YFSETQ. CDR3 in amino acids: CASSSDLQDGEQFF. In DNA, the CDR3 is TGCGCCAGCAGCTCGGACTTACAGGATGGTGAGCAGTTCTTC.

This chain links TRBV5-1 with TRBJ2-3; D not certain. Germline lookup yields CDR1 SGHRS and CDR2 YFSETQ. CDR3 length: 13 residues. The V end was cut by 0 bases, the J end by 7 bases, with 9 bases between. Here the CDR3 reads CASSLDSSYTQYF. The CDR3 coding sequence is TGCGCCAGCAGCTTGGACTCCTCCTATACGCAGTATTTT.

J is TRBJ2-2 and V is TRBV28, with D hard to call. The CDR3 sequence is 14 residues long. The germline CDR1 and CDR2 sequences are MDHEN and SYDVKM. V lost 3 bases, J lost 4 bases, and 9 bases lay in between. CDR3 loop: CASSLRMTTGELFF. CDR3 nucleotide sequence: TGTGCCAGCAGTTTGAGGATGACCACCGGGGAGCTGTTTTTT.

The chain links TRBV6-5 to TRBJ1-2, with 7 bases aligning to TRBD1. Trimming removed 7 bases from V and 8 bases from J; junction bases left unmatched: 13. The CDR3 is 14 residues long. The germline V gene has CDR1 MNHEY and CDR2 SVGAGI. The CDR3 sequence: CASTLGQAFKGYTF. For the CDR3, the DNA is TGTGCCAGCACCCTAGGACAGGCCTTTAAAGGCTACACCTTC.

This clonotype was counted a single time. J is TRBJ2-7 and V is TRBV15; 8 bases align to TRBD2. V was pared by 5 bases and J by 3 bases, with 3 bases of the junction left unmatched. Looked up from germline, CDR1 is LNHNV and CDR2 is YYDKDF (reference sequence). The CDR3 loop spans 13 amino acids. The CDR3 reads CATSREGSYEQYF. In DNA, the CDR3 is TGTGCCACCAGCCGGGAGGGAAGCTACGAGCAGTACTTC.

The V gene is TRBV6-5, the J gene TRBJ1-2; D uncertain. The germline V gene encodes CDR1 MNHEY and CDR2 SVGAGI. This CDR3 has 15 residues. The V end was cut by 2 bases, the J end by 8 bases, with 18 bases between. In DNA, the CDR3 is TGTGCCAGCAGTTACACGGTGAGGTCTGGATTCGGCTACACCTTC. This encodes CASSYTVRSGFGYTF.

V and J are TRBV3-1 and TRBJ1-4; D not certain. The germline V gene has CDR1 LGHDT and CDR2 YNNKEL (reference sequence). CDR3 length: 15 amino acids. The V end was cut by 1 base, the J end by 12 bases, with 18 bases between. The CDR3 region is CASSQVGSPVGELFF. CDR3 bases: TGTGCCAGCAGCCAAGTCGGCAGCCCCGTCGGGGAACTGTTTTTT.

V usage is TRBV29-1 and J usage is TRBJ1-5; no firm D call. V lost 6 bases and J 4 bases, leaving 10 bases between the germline ends. The CDR3 has 12 residues. Germline V gene data show CDR1 as SQVTM and CDR2 as ANQGSEA. CDR3 region: CSVGARNQPQHF. CDR3 DNA: TGCAGCGTCGGAGCGAGAAATCAGCCCCAGCATTTT.

The V call is TRBV5-1, the J call TRBJ2-5; 9 bases are a match to TRBD1. The V gene end was trimmed by 0 bases and the J gene end by 7 bases; junction bases not matched to a gene: 4. This CDR3 has 14 amino acids. In germline, CDR1 is SGHRS, CDR2 YFSETQ. For the CDR3, the DNA is TGCGCCAGCAGCTTGGCTCCGGGACAGGGGACCCAGTACTTC. Translation: CASSLAPGQGTQYF.

The chain is built from TRBV20-1 and TRBJ1-5; D gene uncertain. The CDR3 totals 13 residues. Deletions cut 1 base from V and 4 bases from J, with 8 bases between. The V gene's germline CDR1 is DFQATT and CDR2 SNEGSKA (reference sequence). In DNA, the CDR3 is TGCAGTGCTAGAGCGCAGACAAATCAGCCCCAGCATTTT. Amino acids: CSARAQTNQPQHF.

This clonotype occurred many times. V usage is TRBV20-1 and J usage is TRBJ2-3; 8 nucleotides line up with TRBD2. Per the germline V gene, CDR1 is DFQATT and CDR2 is SNEGSKA (reference sequence). The CDR3 covers 15 residues. V shed 2 bases and J 2 bases; nucleotides not matched to a gene: 6. The CDR3: CSARTGGWDTDTQYF. DNA for the CDR3: TGCAGTGCTAGAACGGGAGGGTGGGACACAGATACGCAGTATTTT.

V usage is TRBV2 and J usage is TRBJ2-5, with 10 bases that match TRBD1. The J call may be incorrect, as the DNA end agrees better with TRBJ2-4. In germline, CDR1 is SNHLY, CDR2 FYNNEI. The CDR3 is 13 amino acids. The CDR3 DNA reads TGTGCCAGCAGGGGACAGGGGTGGAACATTCAGTACTTC. Amino acid sequence: CASRGQGWNIQYF.

This clonotype was seen a handful of times. The genes are TRBV20-1 and TRBJ2-4; 16 bases align to TRBD2. The CDR3 runs 15 residues. The ends lost 5 bases at V and 13 bases at J; junction bases unmatched: 11. Germline assignment: CDR1 DFQATT and CDR2 SNEGSKA (reference sequence). CDR3 region: CSASPGLAGGHEQYF. CDR3 nucleotide sequence: TGCAGTGCTTCTCCGGGACTAGCGGGAGGGCATGAGCAGTACTTC.

V is TRBV20-1 and J is TRBJ2-7, with TRBD2 matching 14 bases. After removal of 6 bases from V and 7 bases from J, the junction contained 17 bases not matched to a gene. This CDR3 is built from 17 residues. Germline CDR1 DFQATT, CDR2 SNEGSKA (reference sequence). The CDR3 loop reads CSARGTSGSLGYNEQYF. DNA of the CDR3: TGCAGTGCGAGGGGGACTAGCGGGAGCTTGGGATACAATGAGCAGTACTTC.

CDR3 sequence reads: CASSQARGAINTGELFF. The CDR3 DNA reads as TGCGCCAGCAGCCAAGCCCGAGGCGCAATTAACACCGGGGAGCTGTTTTTT. This rearrangement joins TRBV4-1 to TRBJ2-2, with D unclear. V lost 1 base and J lost 2, with 14 bases in between. The germline V gene has CDR1 MGHRA and CDR2 YSYEKL. CDR3 size: 17 residues.

The V call is TRBV3-1, the J call TRBJ2-7; possible D gene TRBD1, 6 bases. The CDR3 runs 15 residues. Germline lookup yields CDR1 LGHDT and CDR2 YNNKEL (reference sequence). Trimming left V 3 bases short and J 2 bases short, with 14 bases between. CDR3 sequence: CASSQIDRTPYEQYF. In nucleotides, the CDR3 is TGTGCCAGCAGCCAGATCGACAGGACTCCCTACGAGCAGTACTTC.

The rearrangement joins TRBV20-1 to TRBJ2-7, with a possible D match to TRBD1 (5 bases). Looked up from germline, CDR1 is DFQATT and CDR2 is SNEGSKA (reference sequence). V was trimmed by 6 bases and J by 4 bases, leaving 16 bases between them. The CDR3 sequence is 13 residues long. CDR3 sequence reads: CSAAAGKAYEQYF. CDR3 in DNA: TGCAGTGCCGCCGCAGGGAAGGCATACGAGCAGTACTTC.

The chain employs TRBV10-2 and TRBJ2-7; tentative D call: TRBD1 (6 bases). The germline V gene has CDR1 WSHSY and CDR2 SAAADI. The CDR3 covers 14 residues. The V and J ends lost 5 bases and 3 bases respectively, with 14 bases between them. CDR3 sequence: CASSRTEFLYEQYF. CDR3 sequence (DNA): TGCGCCAGCAGTCGGACAGAGTTCCTCTACGAGCAGTACTTC.

This rearrangement joins TRBV7-9 to TRBJ2-4, with D tentatively TRBD1 (6 bases). The J call may be wrong; the DNA end is better matched by TRBJ2-7. The CDR3 has 15 amino acids. Germline CDR1 reads SEHNR; CDR2 reads FQNEAQ (reference sequence). DNA for the CDR3: TGTGCCAGCAGCTTACCCCCAGGGGAAACCTACGAGCAGTACTTC. Its translation is CASSLPPGETYEQYF.

The gene calls are TRBV20-1 and TRBJ2-7, with 11 bases matching TRBD2. The J call may be wrong; the DNA end is better matched by TRBJ2-5. The CDR3 runs to 14 residues. Germline V gene lookup returns CDR1 DFQATT and CDR2 SNEGSKA (reference sequence). The CDR3 reads CSARGLAGLRTQYF. For the CDR3, the DNA is TGCAGTGCTAGAGGACTAGCGGGACTTAGGACCCAGTACTTC.

The chain joins TRBV20-1 to TRBJ2-7; 12 bases line up with TRBD2. The CDR3 has 14 amino acids. The germline V gene has CDR1 DFQATT and CDR2 SNEGSKA (reference sequence). V lost 6 bases, J lost 0 bases, and 3 bases stayed unmatched. The CDR3 bases are TGCAGTGCCCCGACTAGCGGGGGCTCCTACGAGCAGTACTTC. This translates into CSAPTSGGSYEQYF.

The chain employs TRBV7-9 and TRBJ1-5; D unclear. V lost 3 bases to trimming and J lost 1 base, with 16 bases between them. CDR1 and CDR2 (germline): SEHNR, FQNEAQ (reference sequence). The CDR3 length is 17 residues. The CDR3 coding sequence is TGTGCCAGCAGCTTTGTTCTAGGGAACCCAAGCAATCAGCCCCAGCATTTT. This gives the protein CASSFVLGNPSNQPQHF. Looking up the rest from reference TRBV7-9 and TRBJ1-5 gives the full variable domain: DTGVSQNPRHKITKRGQNVTFRCDPISEHNRLYWYRQTLGQGPEFLTYFQNEAQLEKSRLLSDRFSAERPKGSFSTLEIQRTEQGDSAMYLCASSFVLGNPSNQPQHFGDGTRLSIL.

V gene TRBV18 combines with J gene TRBJ2-1, with D unclear. V lost 3 bases to trimming and J lost 8 bases, with 14 bases between them. CDR3 length equals 14 residues. Germline CDR1 reads KGHSH; CDR2 reads LQKENI. The CDR3 here is CASSPRERADEQFF. The CDR3 coding sequence is TGTGCCAGCTCACCCCGAGAAAGGGCGGATGAGCAGTTCTTC. Supplemented by reference TRBV18 and TRBJ2-1, the full variable domain reads NAGVMQNPRHLVRRRGQEARLRCSPMKGHSHVYWYRQLPEEGLKFMVYLQKENIIDESGMPKERFSAEFPKEGPSILRIQQVVRGDSAAYFCASSPRERADEQFFGPGTRLTVL.

V usage is TRBV6-5 and J usage is TRBJ2-7; D is possibly TRBD1 or TRBD2 (6 bases each). V lost 6 bases and J lost 3, with 18 bases in between. The CDR3 is 15 residues long. Germline assignment: CDR1 MNHEY and CDR2 SVGAGI. The CDR3 reads CASRIRQEGNYEQYF. The DNA for the CDR3 is TGTGCCAGCAGAATACGACAGGAGGGCAACTACGAGCAGTACTTC.